One sample yielded the 30 T cell receptor beta chains listed below, sequenced in a study of OX40 agonist ivuxolimab in advanced cancers. Sequenced by immunoSEQ multiplex PCR; TCRdb stores in-frame clones only, minus some. This table holds roughly 48,000 clones, roughly 82% found once. Source: CD4+ or CD8+ T cells sorted from blood, taken in a trial of the OX40 agonist ivuxolimab. The receptors come from an adult with an advanced solid tumor such as melanoma, head and neck, liver or kidney cancer.

This clone has just one count. The J gene is TRBJ2-7, the V gene TRBV5-1; no reliable D call. The CDR3 spans 11 residues. Germline assignment: CDR1 SGHRS and CDR2 YFSETQ. The V end was cut by 0 bases, the J end by 6 bases, with 4 bases between. CDR3 sequence (DNA): TGCGCCAGCAGCTTGGATTCCGAGCAGTACTTC. Its protein product is CASSLDSEQYF.

This chain uses TRBV29-1 with TRBJ2-7; no definite D call. The CDR3 covers 11 residues. The V gene's germline CDR1 is SQVTM and CDR2 ANQGSEA. V was cut by 4 bases and J by 3 bases, with 7 bases left in between. CDR3 sequence: CSVVTGYEQYF. CDR3 sequence (DNA): TGCAGCGTTGTAACTGGCTACGAGCAGTACTTC.

V gene TRBV29-1 combines with J gene TRBJ2-7; D might be TRBD1 (5 bases). Trimming shortened V by 3 bases and J by 3 bases, and 21 bases separated the two germline ends. Germline CDR1 is SQVTM and CDR2 is ANQGSEA. The CDR3 covers 16 residues. CDR3 amino acids: CSVDVAGFSNDYEQYF. The DNA for the CDR3 is TGCAGCGTTGATGTCGCAGGGTTTTCTAATGACTACGAGCAGTACTTC.

The chain recombines TRBV19 with TRBJ2-1, with TRBD2 matching 15 bases. CDR3 length equals 18 residues. V was clipped by 6 bases and J by 5 bases; unmatched bases: 11. Germline CDR1 is LNHDA and CDR2 is SQIVND (reference sequence). CDR3 DNA: TGTGCCAGTAGGGGACTAGCGGGAGGTATAAGTCGGGACAATGAGCAGTTCTTC. Protein sequence: CASRGLAGGISRDNEQFF.

The V and J genes are TRBV7-9 and TRBJ2-3; tentatively, D is TRBD1 (6 bases). The CDR3 spans 16 residues. Deletions cut 1 base from V and 5 bases from J, with 16 bases between. The V gene's germline CDR1 is SEHNR and CDR2 FQNEAQ (reference sequence). The CDR3 protein is CASSLVAQGKGDTQYF. The DNA of the CDR3 is TGTGCCAGCAGCTTAGTTGCGCAGGGGAAGGGAGATACGCAGTATTTT. The whole variable domain, filled in from reference TRBV7-9 and TRBJ2-3, reads DTGVSQNPRHKITKRGQNVTFRCDPISEHNRLYWYRQTLGQGPEFLTYFQNEAQLEKSRLLSDRFSAERPKGSFSTLEIQRTEQGDSAMYLCASSLVAQGKGDTQYFGPGTRLTVL.

This chain uses TRBV29-1 with TRBJ2-3; D gene unclear. The CDR3 has 12 residues. CDR1 is SQVTM, CDR2 ANQGSEA, per germline. The ends were cut back, 4 bases at V and 5 bases at J, with 10 bases in the middle. In nucleotides, the CDR3 is TGCAGCGTTGGGATTATGGGAGATACGCAGTATTTT. This gives the protein CSVGIMGDTQYF.

The chain combines TRBV4-1 with TRBJ1-5; D possibly corresponds to TRBD1 (5 bases). Trimming removed 3 bases from V and 4 bases from J, with 10 bases in between. This CDR3 contains 14 residues. Germline V gene sequence: CDR1 MGHRA, CDR2 YSYEKL. The CDR3: CASSQGRINQPQHF. The DNA for the CDR3 is TGCGCCAGCAGCCAGGGGCGGATTAATCAGCCCCAGCATTTT.

The sample holds one count of this clone. The V gene is TRBV19, the J gene TRBJ2-1, with 7 bases that match TRBD1. The CDR3 loop spans 14 amino acids. Germline values: CDR1 LNHDA, CDR2 SQIVND (reference sequence). After removal of 3 bases from V and 7 bases from J, the junction contained 6 bases not matched to a gene. The CDR3 DNA is TGTGCCAGTAGTATCCCCCTCAGGGGGAATGAGCAGTTCTTC. It specifies CASSIPLRGNEQFF.

The V call is TRBV18, the J call TRBJ2-7, with D perhaps given as TRBD1 or TRBD2 (5 bases each). In germline, CDR1 is KGHSH, CDR2 LQKENI. V was clipped by 6 bases and J by 2 bases, with 11 bases between them. The CDR3 sequence is 13 residues long. DNA of the CDR3: TGTGCCAGCTCCCCTTGGGACCCCTACGAGCAGTACTTC. Its translation: CASSPWDPYEQYF. Using reference TRBV18 and TRBJ2-7 for the parts outside the CDR3, the full variable domain is NAGVMQNPRHLVRRRGQEARLRCSPMKGHSHVYWYRQLPEEGLKFMVYLQKENIIDESGMPKERFSAEFPKEGPSILRIQQVVRGDSAAYFCASSPWDPYEQYFGPGTRLTVT.

The rearrangement joins TRBV5-8 to TRBJ1-2; TRBD1 is a possible D gene (6 bases). The V end was cut by 1 base, the J end by 0 bases, with 16 bases between. CDR1 and CDR2 from the germline V gene are SGHTS and YDEGEE. The CDR3 loop spans 17 amino acids. The CDR3: CASSLYRFHRANYGYTF. CDR3 DNA: TGTGCCAGCAGCTTGTATCGGTTTCACAGGGCTAACTATGGCTACACCTTC.

The table lists this clone with a few counts. The chain joins TRBV2 to TRBJ2-2, with TRBD2 identical over 7 bases. V lost 8 bases and J lost 4; bases outside the gene matches: 7. The CDR3 is 14 residues long. Germline V gene lookup returns CDR1 SNHLY and CDR2 FYNNEI. The CDR3 nucleotides read TGTGCCAGCTTCGGGGGGAGTGGCACCGGGGAGCTGTTTTTT. Translated: CASFGGSGTGELFF.

The V call is TRBV28, the J call TRBJ1-5; the D is unclear. The length of the CDR3 is 12 residues. V shed 3 bases and J shed 7 bases, with 7 bases lying between them. Germline V gives CDR1 MDHEN, CDR2 SYDVKM. The CDR3 loop is CASSLIGQPQHF. CDR3 sequence (DNA): TGTGCCAGCAGTTTGATCGGACAGCCCCAGCATTTT.

The chain employs TRBV28 and TRBJ1-5; D perhaps matches TRBD1 (5 bases). This CDR3 has 15 residues. Germline V gene lookup returns CDR1 MDHEN and CDR2 SYDVKM. With 5 bases removed from V and 6 bases from J, the gap between germline ends came to 17 bases. In nucleotides, the CDR3 is TGTGCCAGCAGTCCCGCCAGGGCGGGGGGTCAGCCCCAGCATTTT. Its protein product is CASSPARAGGQPQHF.

The chain recombines TRBV19 with TRBJ1-1; D is unresolved. Germline V gene data show CDR1 as LNHDA and CDR2 as SQIVND (reference sequence). Deletions cut 4 bases from V and 4 bases from J, with 10 bases between. This CDR3 has 13 amino acids. CDR3 protein: CASSRRGITEAFF. The CDR3 DNA reads TGTGCCAGTAGTAGGCGCGGAATCACTGAAGCTTTCTTT.

The chain has TRBV10-3 and TRBJ2-2, with TRBD1 matching over 8 bases. Germline lookup yields CDR1 ENHRY and CDR2 SYGVKD. This CDR3 is 15 amino acids long. Trimming cost V 6 bases and J 4 bases; bases outside gene matches: 7. The CDR3 region has the DNA TGTGCCATCAGCCCTTGGACAGGGAGCACCGGGGAGCTGTTTTTT. Translated, it gives CAISPWTGSTGELFF.

This clone was recorded once. This sequence joins TRBV27 and TRBJ2-1; 8 bases fit TRBD1. CDR3 size: 16 residues. V shed 5 bases, J shed 6 bases, and the junction held 12 bases outside the gene matches. CDR1 MNHEY and CDR2 SMNVEV come from the germline V gene (reference sequence). CDR3 region: CASSASPGTGRNEQFF. The CDR3 bases are TGTGCCAGCAGTGCCTCCCCCGGGACAGGTCGCAATGAGCAGTTCTTC.

The sample holds a few counts of this clone. This chain joins TRBV11-2 and TRBJ2-2; D may be TRBD2 (6 bases). The CDR3 spans 15 residues. V was cut by 3 bases and J by 4 bases, with 12 bases left in between. Germline CDR1 SGHAT, CDR2 FQNNGV. The chain's CDR3 is CASSFELASTGELFF. The CDR3 region has the DNA TGTGCCAGCAGCTTCGAGCTAGCGAGCACCGGGGAGCTGTTTTTT.

This chain joins TRBV19 and TRBJ1-1; 11 bases are shared with TRBD1. Germline values: CDR1 LNHDA, CDR2 SQIVND (reference sequence). The CDR3 is 16 residues long. J lost 5 bases, V lost 5 bases, and 10 bases had no gene match. The CDR3 nucleotides read TGTGCCAGTAGTCGAAGGTTGGGGACAGGGGGAACTGAAGCTTTCTTT. It translates to CASSRRLGTGGTEAFF.

The J gene is TRBJ1-6, the V gene TRBV6-1; TRBD1 is a possible D gene (5 bases). CDR1 and CDR2 (germline): MNHNS, SASEGT. Trimming took 2 bases from V and 0 from J, leaving 14 bases between them. The CDR3 contains 18 residues. CDR3 loop: CASSERGLTASYNSPLHF. The DNA for the CDR3 is TGTGCCAGCAGTGAAAGGGGTCTTACAGCCTCCTATAATTCACCCCTCCACTTT.

This chain uses TRBV6-6 with TRBJ2-2; the D call may be TRBD1 or TRBD2 (6 bases each). This CDR3 spans 14 amino acids. Germline CDR1 reads MNHNY; CDR2 reads SVGAGI (reference sequence). V lost 7 bases and J 6 bases, leaving 15 bases between the germline ends. CDR3 DNA: TGTGCCAGCAACCCAACAAGGGGGGCCGGGGAGCTGTTTTTT. Translated: CASNPTRGAGELFF.

This chain uses TRBV28 with TRBJ2-1, with D possibly TRBD2 on 7 matching bases. CDR3 length: 15 amino acids. V was clipped by 7 bases and J by 1 base, with 14 bases between them. Looked up from germline, CDR1 is MDHEN and CDR2 is SYDVKM. CDR3 nucleotide sequence: TGTGCCAGCATCGAAAGGGGGGGTTCCTACAATGAGCAGTTCTTC. Protein: CASIERGGSYNEQFF.

The genes are TRBV6-6 and TRBJ2-5; 8 bases are a match to TRBD2. V lost 2 bases, J lost 2 bases, and 4 bases stayed unmatched. This CDR3 has 15 amino acids. Germline V gives CDR1 MNHNY, CDR2 SVGAGI (reference sequence). The DNA for the CDR3 is TGTGCCAGCAGTTACACCCAGCGGGGGCAAGAGACCCAGTACTTC. Translated: CASSYTQRGQETQYF.

The rearrangement joins TRBV9 to TRBJ2-2, with D possibly TRBD2 on 7 matching bases. This CDR3 has 15 amino acids. The V end was cut by 0 bases, the J end by 3 bases, with 9 bases between. Germline CDR1 SGDLS, CDR2 YYNGEE. In nucleotides, the CDR3 is TGTGCCAGCAGCGTAGAGGGGGGGCACACCGGGGAGCTGTTTTTT. Protein sequence: CASSVEGGHTGELFF. Full variable domain (outside the CDR3, taken from reference TRBV9 and TRBJ2-2): DSGVTQTPKHLITATGQRVTLRCSPRSGDLSVYWYQQSLDQGLQFLIQYYNGEERAKGNILERFSAQQFPDLHSELNLSSLELGDSALYFCASSVEGGHTGELFFGEGSRLTVL.

The chain is built from TRBV7-8 and TRBJ2-1; D is unresolved. The V and J ends lost 1 base and 4 bases respectively, with 11 bases between them. The V gene's germline CDR1 is SGHVS and CDR2 FQNEAQ. The length of the CDR3 is 15 residues. CDR3 sequence reads: CASSLGPIQYNEQFF. CDR3 coding DNA: TGTGCCAGCAGCTTAGGTCCCATTCAATACAATGAGCAGTTCTTC.

This clone was observed a handful of times. V gene TRBV7-6 combines with J gene TRBJ2-7, with 9 bases identical to TRBD1. V lost 5 bases to trimming and J lost 4 bases; unmatched junction nucleotides: 12. This CDR3 contains 16 residues. From germline, CDR1 is SGHVS and CDR2 FNYEAQ. The CDR3 here is CASSSLRGTGFYEQYF. CDR3 in DNA: TGTGCCAGCAGCAGCCTTAGAGGGACAGGGTTTTACGAGCAGTACTTC.

In its sample, this clone was seen a few times. The chain has TRBV29-1 and TRBJ1-5, with D perhaps matching TRBD1 (5 bases). This CDR3 is built from 15 residues. Germline CDR1 reads SQVTM; CDR2 reads ANQGSEA. With 4 bases removed from V and 0 bases from J, the gap between germline ends came to 13 bases. The CDR3 region is CSVGERGGSNQPQHF. In DNA, the CDR3 is TGCAGCGTTGGAGAGAGGGGTGGTAGCAATCAGCCCCAGCATTTT. The variable domain in full, with the rest retrieved from reference TRBV29-1 and TRBJ1-5, is SAVISQKPSRDICQRGTSLTIQCQVDSQVTMMFWYRQQPGQSLTLIATANQGSEATYESGFVIDKFPISRPNLTFSTLTVSNMSPEDSSIYLCSVGERGGSNQPQHFGDGTRLSIL.

The rearrangement uses TRBV7-6 and TRBJ2-3; perhaps D is TRBD1 or TRBD2 (5 bases each). CDR1 and CDR2 (germline): SGHVS, FNYEAQ. The CDR3 runs 15 residues. V was cut by 1 base and J by 2 bases, with 10 bases left in between. CDR3 sequence reads: CASSLGDGNTDTQYF. Here the CDR3 DNA reads TGTGCCAGCAGCTTAGGGGACGGAAACACAGATACGCAGTATTTT.

The CDR3 is CASSEWATNQPQHF. In DNA, the CDR3 is TGTGCCAGCAGTGAATGGGCAACGAATCAGCCCCAGCATTTT. The chain carries TRBV6-1 and TRBJ1-5; no firm D call. Germline values: CDR1 MNHNS, CDR2 SASEGT. The V end lost 2 bases, the J end lost 4 bases, and 9 bases lay between the germline ends. This CDR3 has 14 amino acids.

This clone was counted once. This chain joins TRBV2 and TRBJ2-7, with D uncertain. This CDR3 has 12 residues. Trimming took off 6 bases at V and 4 bases at J, with 10 bases between the two ends. From germline, CDR1 is SNHLY and CDR2 FYNNEI. The CDR3 region is CASSLGGYEQYF. The DNA of the CDR3 is TGTGCCAGCAGCCTGGGCGGATACGAGCAGTACTTC.

The J gene is TRBJ1-1, the V gene TRBV28; 8 nucleotides align to TRBD1. CDR3 length: 12 amino acids. Germline V gene sequence: CDR1 MDHEN, CDR2 SYDVKM. Unmatched junction bases numbered 8, after V lost 8 bases and J lost 9 bases. The CDR3 coding sequence is TGTGCCAGCCAAACAGGGGACAGGAAAGCTTTCTTT. This encodes CASQTGDRKAFF.